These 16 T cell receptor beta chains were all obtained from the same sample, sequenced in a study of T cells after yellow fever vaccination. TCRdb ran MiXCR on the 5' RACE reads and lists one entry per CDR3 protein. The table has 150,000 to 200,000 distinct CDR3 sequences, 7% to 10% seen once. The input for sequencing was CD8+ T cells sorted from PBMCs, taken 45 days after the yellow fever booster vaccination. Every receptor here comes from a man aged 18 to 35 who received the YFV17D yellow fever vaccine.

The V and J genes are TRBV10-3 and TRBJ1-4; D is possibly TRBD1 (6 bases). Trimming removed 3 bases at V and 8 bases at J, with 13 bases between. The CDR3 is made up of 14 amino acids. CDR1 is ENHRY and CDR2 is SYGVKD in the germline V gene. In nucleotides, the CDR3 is TGTGCCATCAGTGACGGGACAAAGAACGAAAAACTGTTTTTT. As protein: CAISDGTKNEKLFF.

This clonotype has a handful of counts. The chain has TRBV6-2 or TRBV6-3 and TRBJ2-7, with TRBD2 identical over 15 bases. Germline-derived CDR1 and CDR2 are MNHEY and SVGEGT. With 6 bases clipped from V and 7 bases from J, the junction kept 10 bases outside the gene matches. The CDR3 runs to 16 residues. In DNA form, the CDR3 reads TGTGCCAGCAGCTTGGGACTAGCGGGGGGAGTGGGAGAGCAGTACGTC. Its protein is CASSLGLAGGVGEQYV.

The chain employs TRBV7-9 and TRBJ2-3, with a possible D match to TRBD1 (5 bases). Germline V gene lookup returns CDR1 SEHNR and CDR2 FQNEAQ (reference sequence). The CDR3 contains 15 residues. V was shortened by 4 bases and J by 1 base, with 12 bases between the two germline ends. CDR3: CASSSDKHRTDTQYF. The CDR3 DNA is TGTGCCAGCAGCTCGGACAAGCATCGCACAGATACGCAGTATTTT.

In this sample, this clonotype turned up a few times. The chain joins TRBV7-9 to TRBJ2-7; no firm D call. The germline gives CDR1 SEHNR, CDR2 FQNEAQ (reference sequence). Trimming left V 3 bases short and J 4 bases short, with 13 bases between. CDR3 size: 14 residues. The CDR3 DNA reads TGTGCCAGCAGCTTTGGCCCTCGTTTTTACGAGCAGTACTTC. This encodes CASSFGPRFYEQYF.

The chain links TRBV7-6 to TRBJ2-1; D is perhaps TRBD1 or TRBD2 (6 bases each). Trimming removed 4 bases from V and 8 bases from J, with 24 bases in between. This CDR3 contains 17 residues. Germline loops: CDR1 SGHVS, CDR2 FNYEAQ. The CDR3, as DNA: TGTGCCAGCAGCTCAAATCCCCCCGGGGGCCTGTGGGATGAGCAGTTCTTC. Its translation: CASSSNPPGGLWDEQFF.

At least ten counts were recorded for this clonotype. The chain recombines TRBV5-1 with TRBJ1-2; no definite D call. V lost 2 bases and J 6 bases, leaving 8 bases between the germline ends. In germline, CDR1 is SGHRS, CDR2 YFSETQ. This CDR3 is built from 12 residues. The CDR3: CASSFRSDGYTF. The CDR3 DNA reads TGCGCCAGCAGCTTTCGGTCAGATGGCTACACCTTC. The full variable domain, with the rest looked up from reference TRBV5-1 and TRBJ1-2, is KAGVTQTPRYLIKTRGQQVTLSCSPISGHRSVSWYQQTPGQGLQFLFEYFSETQRNKGNFPGRFSGRQFSNSRSEMNVSTLELGDSALYLCASSFRSDGYTFGSGTRLTVV.

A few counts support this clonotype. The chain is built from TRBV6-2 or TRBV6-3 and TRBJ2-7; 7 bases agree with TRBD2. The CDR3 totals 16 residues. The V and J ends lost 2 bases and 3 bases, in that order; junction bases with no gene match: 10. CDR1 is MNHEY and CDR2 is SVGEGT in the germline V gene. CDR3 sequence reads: CASSYNPASGLYEQYF. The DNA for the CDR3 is TGTGCCAGCAGTTACAACCCAGCTAGCGGCCTCTACGAGCAGTACTTC.

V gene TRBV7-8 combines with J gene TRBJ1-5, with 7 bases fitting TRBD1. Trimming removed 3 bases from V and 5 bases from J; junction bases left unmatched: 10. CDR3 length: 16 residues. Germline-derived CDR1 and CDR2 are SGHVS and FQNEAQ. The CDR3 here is CASSLIVQGGDQPQHF. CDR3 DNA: TGTGCCAGCAGCTTGATCGTCCAGGGGGGGGATCAGCCCCAGCATTTT.

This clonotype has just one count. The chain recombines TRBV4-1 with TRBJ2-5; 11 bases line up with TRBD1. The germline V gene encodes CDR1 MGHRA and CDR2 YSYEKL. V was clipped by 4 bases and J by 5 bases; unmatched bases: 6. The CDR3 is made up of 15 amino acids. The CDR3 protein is CASSPWTGGHETQYF. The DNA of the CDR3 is TGCGCCAGCAGCCCCTGGACAGGGGGCCACGAGACCCAGTACTTC.

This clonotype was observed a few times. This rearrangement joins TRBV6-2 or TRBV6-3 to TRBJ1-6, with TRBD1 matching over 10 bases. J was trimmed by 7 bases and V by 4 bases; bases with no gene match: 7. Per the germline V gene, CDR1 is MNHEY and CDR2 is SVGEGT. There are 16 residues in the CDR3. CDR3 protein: CASSSPGQGHNSPLHF. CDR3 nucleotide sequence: TGTGCCAGCAGTTCACCGGGACAGGGGCACAATTCACCCCTCCACTTT.

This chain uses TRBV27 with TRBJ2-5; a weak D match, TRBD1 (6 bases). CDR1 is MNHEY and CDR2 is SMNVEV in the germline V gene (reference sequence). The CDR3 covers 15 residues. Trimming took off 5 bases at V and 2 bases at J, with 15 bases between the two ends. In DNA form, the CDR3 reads TGTGCCAGCAGTCCCCTCCGGGACATTCAAGAGACCCAGTACTTC. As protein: CASSPLRDIQETQYF.

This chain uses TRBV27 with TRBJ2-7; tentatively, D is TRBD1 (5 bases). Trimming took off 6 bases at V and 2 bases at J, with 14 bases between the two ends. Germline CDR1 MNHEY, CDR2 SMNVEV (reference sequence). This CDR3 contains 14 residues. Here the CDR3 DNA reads TGTGCCAGCAGCCCCCGGGCAGGGCCCTACGAGCAGTACGTC. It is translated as CASSPRAGPYEQYV.

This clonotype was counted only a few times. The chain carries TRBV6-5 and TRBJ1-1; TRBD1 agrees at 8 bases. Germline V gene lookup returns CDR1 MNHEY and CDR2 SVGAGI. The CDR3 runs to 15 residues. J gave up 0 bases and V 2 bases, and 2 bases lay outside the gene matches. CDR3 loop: CASSYGTGMNTEAFF. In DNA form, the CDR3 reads TGTGCCAGCAGTTACGGGACAGGCATGAACACTGAAGCTTTCTTT.

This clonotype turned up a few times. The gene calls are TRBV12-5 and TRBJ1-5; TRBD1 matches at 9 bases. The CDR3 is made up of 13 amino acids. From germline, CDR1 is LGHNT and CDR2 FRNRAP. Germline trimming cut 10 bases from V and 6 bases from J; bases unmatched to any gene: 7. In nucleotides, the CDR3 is TGTGCTACCGCGACAGGGGGAAGTCAGCCCCAGCATTTT. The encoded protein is CATATGGSQPQHF.

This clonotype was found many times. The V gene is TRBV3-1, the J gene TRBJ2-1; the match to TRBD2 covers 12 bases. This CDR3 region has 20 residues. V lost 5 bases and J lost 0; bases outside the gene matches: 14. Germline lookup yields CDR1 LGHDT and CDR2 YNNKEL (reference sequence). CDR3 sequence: CASSAVLAGGTESSYNEQFF. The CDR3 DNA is TGTGCCAGCAGCGCCGTACTAGCGGGGGGCACAGAGAGCTCCTACAATGAGCAGTTCTTC.

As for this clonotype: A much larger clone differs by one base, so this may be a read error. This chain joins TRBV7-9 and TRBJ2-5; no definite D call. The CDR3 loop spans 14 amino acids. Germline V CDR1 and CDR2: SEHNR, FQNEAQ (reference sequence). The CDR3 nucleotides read TGTGCCAGCAGCTTTTGGACGTACTTAGAGTCCCAGTACTTC. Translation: CASSFWTYLESQYF. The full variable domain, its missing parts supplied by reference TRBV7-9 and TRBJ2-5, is DTGVSQNPRHKITKRGQNVTFRCDPISEHNRLYWYRQTLGQGPEFLTYFQNEAQLEKSRLLSDRFSAERPKGSFSTLEIQRTEQGDSAMYLCASSFWTYLESQYFGPGTRLLVL.